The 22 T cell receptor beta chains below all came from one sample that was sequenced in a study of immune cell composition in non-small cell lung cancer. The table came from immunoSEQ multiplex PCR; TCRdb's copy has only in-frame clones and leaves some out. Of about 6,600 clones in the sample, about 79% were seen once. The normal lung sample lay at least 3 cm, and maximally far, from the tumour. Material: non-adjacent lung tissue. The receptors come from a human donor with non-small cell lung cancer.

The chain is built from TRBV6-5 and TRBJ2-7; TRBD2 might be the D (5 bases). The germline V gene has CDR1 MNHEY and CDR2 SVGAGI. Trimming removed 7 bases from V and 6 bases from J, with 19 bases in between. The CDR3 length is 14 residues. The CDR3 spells CASKGGPPKGEQYF. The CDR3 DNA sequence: TGTGCCAGCAAGGGCGGGCCTCCAAAAGGCGAGCAGTACTTC.

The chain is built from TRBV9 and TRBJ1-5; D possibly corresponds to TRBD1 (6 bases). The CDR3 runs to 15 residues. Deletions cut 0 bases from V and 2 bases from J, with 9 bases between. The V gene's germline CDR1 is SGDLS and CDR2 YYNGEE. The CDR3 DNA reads TGTGCCAGCAGCGTAGCAGGGGCGGGCAATCAGCCCCAGCATTTT. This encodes CASSVAGAGNQPQHF. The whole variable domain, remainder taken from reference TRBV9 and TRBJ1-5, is DSGVTQTPKHLITATGQRVTLRCSPRSGDLSVYWYQQSLDQGLQFLIQYYNGEERAKGNILERFSAQQFPDLHSELNLSSLELGDSALYFCASSVAGAGNQPQHFGDGTRLSIL.

CDR3 protein: CASSYTTGNQPNEQFF. In DNA, the CDR3 is TGTGCCAGCAGTTATACTACAGGGAATCAGCCAAATGAGCAGTTCTTC. V gene TRBV5-6 combines with J gene TRBJ2-1, with D possibly being TRBD1 (6 bases). V shed 5 bases and J shed 7 bases, with 22 bases lying between them. Germline values: CDR1 SGHDT, CDR2 YYEEEE. The CDR3 consists of 16 residues.

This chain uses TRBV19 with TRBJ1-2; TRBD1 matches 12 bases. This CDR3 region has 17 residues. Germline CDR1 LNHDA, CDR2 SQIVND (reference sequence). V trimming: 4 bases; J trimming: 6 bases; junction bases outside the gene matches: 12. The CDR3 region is CASSNRDRGRDIHGYTF. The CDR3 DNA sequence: TGTGCCAGTAGTAACCGGGACAGGGGGCGCGATATCCATGGCTACACCTTC.

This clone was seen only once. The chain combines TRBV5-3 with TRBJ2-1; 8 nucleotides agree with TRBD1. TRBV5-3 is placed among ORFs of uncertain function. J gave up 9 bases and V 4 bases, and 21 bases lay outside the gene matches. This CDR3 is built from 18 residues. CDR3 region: CARSRGQDNKRFSSEQFF. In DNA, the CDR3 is TGTGCCAGAAGCAGGGGACAGGATAATAAGCGTTTCAGTAGTGAGCAGTTCTTC.

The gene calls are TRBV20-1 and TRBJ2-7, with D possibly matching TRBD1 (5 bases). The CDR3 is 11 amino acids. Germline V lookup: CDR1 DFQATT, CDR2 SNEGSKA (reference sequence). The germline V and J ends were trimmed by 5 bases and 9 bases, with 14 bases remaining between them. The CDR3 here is CSAFLGVVQYF. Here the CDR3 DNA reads TGCAGTGCTTTTTTAGGGGTGGTGCAGTACTTC.

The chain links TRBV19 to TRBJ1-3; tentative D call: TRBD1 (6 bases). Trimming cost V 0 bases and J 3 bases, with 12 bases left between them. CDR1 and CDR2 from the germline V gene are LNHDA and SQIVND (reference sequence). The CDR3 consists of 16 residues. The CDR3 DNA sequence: TGTGCCAGTAGTATAGATGGCAGGGGACGTGGAAACACCATATATTTT. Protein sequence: CASSIDGRGRGNTIYF.

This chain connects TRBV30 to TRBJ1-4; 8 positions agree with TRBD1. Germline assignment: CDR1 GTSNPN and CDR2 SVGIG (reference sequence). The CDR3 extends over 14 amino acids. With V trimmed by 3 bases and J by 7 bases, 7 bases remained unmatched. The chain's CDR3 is CAWSGTGPFEKLFF. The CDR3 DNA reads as TGTGCCTGGAGCGGGACAGGACCCTTTGAAAAACTGTTTTTT.

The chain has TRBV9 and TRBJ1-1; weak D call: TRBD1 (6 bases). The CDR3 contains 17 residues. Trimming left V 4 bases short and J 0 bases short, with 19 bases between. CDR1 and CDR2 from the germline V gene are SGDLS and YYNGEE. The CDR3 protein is CASSPRTGIIMNTEAFF. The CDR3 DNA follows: TGTGCCAGCAGCCCACGTACAGGGATTATCATGAACACTGAAGCTTTCTTT. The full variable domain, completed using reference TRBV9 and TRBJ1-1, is DSGVTQTPKHLITATGQRVTLRCSPRSGDLSVYWYQQSLDQGLQFLIQYYNGEERAKGNILERFSAQQFPDLHSELNLSSLELGDSALYFCASSPRTGIIMNTEAFFGQGTRLTVV.

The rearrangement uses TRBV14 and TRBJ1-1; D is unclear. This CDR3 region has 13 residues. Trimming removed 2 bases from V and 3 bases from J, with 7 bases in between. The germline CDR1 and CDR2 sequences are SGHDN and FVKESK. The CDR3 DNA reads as TGTGCCAGCAGCCAATATTTTGACACTGAAGCTTTCTTT. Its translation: CASSQYFDTEAFF. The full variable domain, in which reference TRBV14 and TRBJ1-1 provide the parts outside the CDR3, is EAGVTQFPSHSVIEKGQTVTLRCDPISGHDNLYWYRRVMGKEIKFLLHFVKESKQDESGMPNNRFLAERTGGTYSTLKVQPAELEDSGVYFCASSQYFDTEAFFGQGTRLTVV.

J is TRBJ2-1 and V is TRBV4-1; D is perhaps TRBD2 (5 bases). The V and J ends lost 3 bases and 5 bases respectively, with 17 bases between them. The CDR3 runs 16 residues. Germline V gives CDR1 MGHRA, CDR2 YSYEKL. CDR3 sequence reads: CASSHLGGGPHNEQFF. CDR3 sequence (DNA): TGCGCCAGCAGCCATCTGGGCGGAGGACCCCACAATGAGCAGTTCTTC.

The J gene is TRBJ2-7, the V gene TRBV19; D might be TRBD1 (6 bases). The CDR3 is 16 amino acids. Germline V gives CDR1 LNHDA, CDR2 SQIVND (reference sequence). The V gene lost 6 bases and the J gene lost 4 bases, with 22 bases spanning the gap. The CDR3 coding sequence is TGTGCCAGTAGCCGTACCCACGCAGGGGATAGTTACGAGCAGTACTTC. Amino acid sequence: CASSRTHAGDSYEQYF.

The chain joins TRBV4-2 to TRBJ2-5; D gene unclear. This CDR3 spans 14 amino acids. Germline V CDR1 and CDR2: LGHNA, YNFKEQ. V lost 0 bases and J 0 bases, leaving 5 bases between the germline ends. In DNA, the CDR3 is TGTGCCAGCAGCCAAGAGGCAGACCAAGAGACCCAGTACTTC. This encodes CASSQEADQETQYF.

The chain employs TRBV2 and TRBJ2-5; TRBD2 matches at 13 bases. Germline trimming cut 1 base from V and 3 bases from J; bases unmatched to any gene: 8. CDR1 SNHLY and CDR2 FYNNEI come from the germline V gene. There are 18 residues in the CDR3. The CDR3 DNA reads TGTGCCAGCAGTGAAGGTTTGACTAGCGGGGGGAAAAAAGAGACCCAGTACTTC. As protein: CASSEGLTSGGKKETQYF.

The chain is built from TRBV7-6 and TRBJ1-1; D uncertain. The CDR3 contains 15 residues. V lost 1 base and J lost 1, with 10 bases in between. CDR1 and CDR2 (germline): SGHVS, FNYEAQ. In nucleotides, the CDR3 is TGTGCCAGCAGCTTAGAAGCGGCAGGGAACACTGAAGCTTTCTTT. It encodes CASSLEAAGNTEAFF.

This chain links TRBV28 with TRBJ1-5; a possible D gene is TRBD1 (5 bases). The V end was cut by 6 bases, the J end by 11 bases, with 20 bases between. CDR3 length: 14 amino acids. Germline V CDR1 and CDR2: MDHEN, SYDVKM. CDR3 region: CASSPGGRASAQHF. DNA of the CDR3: TGTGCCAGCAGCCCGGGGGGTCGGGCGTCAGCCCAGCATTTT.

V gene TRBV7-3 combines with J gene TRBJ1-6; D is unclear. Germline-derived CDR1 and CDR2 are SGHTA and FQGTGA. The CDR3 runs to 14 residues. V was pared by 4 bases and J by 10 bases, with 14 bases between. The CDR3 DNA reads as TGTGCCAGCAGCTGGGTGGGTGCGGGCTCACCCCTCCACTTT. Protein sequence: CASSWVGAGSPLHF.

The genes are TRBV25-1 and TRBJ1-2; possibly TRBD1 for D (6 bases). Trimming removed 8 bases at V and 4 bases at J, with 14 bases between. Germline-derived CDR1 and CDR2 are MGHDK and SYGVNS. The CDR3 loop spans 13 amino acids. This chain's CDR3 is CASENREGYGYTF. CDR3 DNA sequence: TGTGCCAGCGAAAACAGGGAGGGCTATGGCTACACCTTC.

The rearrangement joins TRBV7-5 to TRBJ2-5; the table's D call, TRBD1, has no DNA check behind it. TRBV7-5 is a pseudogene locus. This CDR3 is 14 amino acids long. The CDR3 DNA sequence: TGTGTCAGAAGCTTAGTTTCTGGGCGCGAGACCCAGTACTTC. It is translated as CVRSLVSGRETQYF.

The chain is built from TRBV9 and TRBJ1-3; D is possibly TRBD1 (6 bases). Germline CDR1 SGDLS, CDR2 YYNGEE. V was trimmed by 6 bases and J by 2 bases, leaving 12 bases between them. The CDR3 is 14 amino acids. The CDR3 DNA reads TGTGCCAGCAACCAAACAGGGACTGGAAACACCATATATTTT. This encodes CASNQTGTGNTIYF.

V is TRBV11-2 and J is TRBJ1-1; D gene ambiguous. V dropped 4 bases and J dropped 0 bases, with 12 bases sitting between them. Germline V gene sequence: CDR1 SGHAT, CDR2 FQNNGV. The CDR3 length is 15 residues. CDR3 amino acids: CASSYPGVMNTEAFF. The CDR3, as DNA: TGTGCCAGCAGCTACCCCGGGGTGATGAACACTGAAGCTTTCTTT.

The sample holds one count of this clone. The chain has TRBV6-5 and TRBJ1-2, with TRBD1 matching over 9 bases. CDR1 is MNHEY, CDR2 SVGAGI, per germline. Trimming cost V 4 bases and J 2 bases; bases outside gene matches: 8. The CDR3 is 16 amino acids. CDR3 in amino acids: CASSFGTGSPNYGYTF. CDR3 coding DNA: TGTGCCAGCAGTTTTGGGACAGGGAGCCCGAACTATGGCTACACCTTC.